This TCR beta chain was observed in a study of vaccination effects on CD4 cells after COVID-19. In the case of this clone: Its antigen is not identified.

Upon completion of 10 to 11 days in culture, CD4+ T cells were isolated. Absence of prior SARS-CoV-2 infection characterized the vaccine recipients, who showed negative nucleocapsid antibodies. Overall study findings and caveats: Clones from infection and from vaccination both contracted markedly late after vaccination. Common cold coronavirus cross-reactivity was shown by only 1 of 255 vaccine-induced clones in healthy vaccinees. The study, lacking early post-infection timepoints, had few convalescent patients.

Germline CDR1 and CDR2: LGHNA and YSLEER. The length of the CDR3 is 15 residues. V gave up 1 base and J gave up 4 bases; unmatched junction bases: 6. Produced via immunoSEQ multiplex PCR; TCRdb's table is partial and in-frame only. The repertoire holds 70,000 or so clones, with 77% as singletons. The chain uses TRBV4-3 and TRBJ1-1, with 7 positions matching TRBD1. The sample in question was CD4+ T cells from PBMCs cultured without peptide, obtained before COVID-19 vaccination. The origin of this receptor is a human donor who received a COVID-19 vaccine. DNA for the CDR3: TGCGCCAGCAGCCAAGGGAGGAGGGGGCTCACTGAAGCTTTCTTT. Encoded protein: CASSQGRRGLTEAFF.